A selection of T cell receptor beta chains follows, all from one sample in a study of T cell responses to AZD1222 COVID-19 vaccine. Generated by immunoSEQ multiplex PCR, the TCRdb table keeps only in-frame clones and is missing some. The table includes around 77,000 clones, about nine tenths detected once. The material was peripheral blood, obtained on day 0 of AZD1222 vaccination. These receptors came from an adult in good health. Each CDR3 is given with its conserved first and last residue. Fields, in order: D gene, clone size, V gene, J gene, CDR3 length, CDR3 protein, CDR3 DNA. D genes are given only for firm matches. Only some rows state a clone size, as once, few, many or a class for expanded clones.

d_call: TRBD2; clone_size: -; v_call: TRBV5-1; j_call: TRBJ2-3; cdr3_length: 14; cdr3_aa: CASSLAGGQRTQYF; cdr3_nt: TGCGCCAGCAGCTTAGCGGGGGGGCAAAGAACGCAGTATTTT
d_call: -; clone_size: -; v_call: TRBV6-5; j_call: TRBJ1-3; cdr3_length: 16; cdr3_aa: CASSYSAPSSGNTIYF; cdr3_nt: TGTGCCAGCAGTTACTCTGCGCCGAGCTCTGGAAACACCATATATTTT
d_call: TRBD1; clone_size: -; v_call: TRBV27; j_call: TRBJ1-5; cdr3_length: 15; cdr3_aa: CASSRQGDSNQPQHF; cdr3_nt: TGTGCCAGCTCCCGACAGGGGGATAGCAATCAGCCCCAGCATTTT
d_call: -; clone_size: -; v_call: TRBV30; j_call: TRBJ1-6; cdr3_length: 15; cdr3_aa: CAWNQGSSYNSPLHF; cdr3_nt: TGTGCCTGGAATCAGGGGAGCTCCTATAATTCACCCCTCCACTTT
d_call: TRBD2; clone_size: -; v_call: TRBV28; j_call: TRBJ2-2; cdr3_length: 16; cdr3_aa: CASRSYSGGLTGELFF; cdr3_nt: TGTGCCAGCAGGTCGTATAGCGGGGGCCTCACCGGGGAGCTGTTTTTT
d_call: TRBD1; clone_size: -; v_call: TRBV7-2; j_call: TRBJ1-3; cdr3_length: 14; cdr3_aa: CASSDRAAGNTIYF; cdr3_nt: TGTGCCAGCAGCGACAGGGCGGCTGGAAACACCATATATTTT
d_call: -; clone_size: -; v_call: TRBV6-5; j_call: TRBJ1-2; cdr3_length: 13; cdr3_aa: CASSHRPGNGYTF; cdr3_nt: TGTGCCAGCAGTCACCGCCCGGGGAATGGCTACACCTTC
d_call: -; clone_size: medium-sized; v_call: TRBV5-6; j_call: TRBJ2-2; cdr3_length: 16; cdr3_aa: CASSWRGDQNTGELFF; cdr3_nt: TGTGCCAGCAGCTGGAGGGGGGACCAGAACACCGGGGAGCTGTTTTTT
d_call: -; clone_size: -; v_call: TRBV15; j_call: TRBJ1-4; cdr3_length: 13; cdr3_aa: CATSRDTGEKLFF; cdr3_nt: TGTGCCACCAGCAGAGATACAGGCGAAAAACTGTTTTTT
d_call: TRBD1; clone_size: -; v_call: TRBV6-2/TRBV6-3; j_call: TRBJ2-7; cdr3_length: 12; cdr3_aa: CASSIQGVEQYF; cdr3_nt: TGTGCCAGCAGTATTCAGGGGGTCGAGCAGTACTTC
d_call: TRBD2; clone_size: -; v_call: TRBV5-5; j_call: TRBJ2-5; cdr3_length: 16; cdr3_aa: CASSFQLAGGPETQYF; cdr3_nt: TGTGCCAGCAGCTTCCAACTAGCGGGGGGGCCTGAGACCCAGTACTTC
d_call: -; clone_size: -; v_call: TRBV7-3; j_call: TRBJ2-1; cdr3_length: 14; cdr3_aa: CASSLQGGGNEQFF; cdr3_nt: TGTGCCAGCAGCCTACAGGGAGGAGGGAATGAGCAGTTCTTC
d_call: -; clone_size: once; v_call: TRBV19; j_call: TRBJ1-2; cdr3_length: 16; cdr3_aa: CASSIDPLSQPYGYTF; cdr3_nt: TGTGCCAGTAGTATAGATCCGCTCAGTCAACCTTATGGCTACACCTTC
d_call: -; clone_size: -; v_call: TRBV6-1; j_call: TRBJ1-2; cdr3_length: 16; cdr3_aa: CASSEAGNPTGYGYTF; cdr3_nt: TGTGCCAGCAGTGAAGCGGGGAATCCTACGGGCTATGGCTACACCTTC
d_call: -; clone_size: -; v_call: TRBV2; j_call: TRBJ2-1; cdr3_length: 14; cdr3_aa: CASSALDRYNEQFF; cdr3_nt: TGTGCCAGCAGTGCTCTGGACAGATACAATGAGCAGTTCTTC
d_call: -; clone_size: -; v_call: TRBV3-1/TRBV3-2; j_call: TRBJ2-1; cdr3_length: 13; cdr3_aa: CASRLPGANEQFF; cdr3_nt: TGTGCCAGCAGACTACCGGGGGCAAATGAGCAGTTCTTC
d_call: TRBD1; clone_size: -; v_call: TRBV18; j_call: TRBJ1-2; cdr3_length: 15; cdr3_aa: CASSPPRTGLRGYTF; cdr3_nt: TGTGCCAGCTCACCACCGAGGACAGGGCTACGGGGCTACACCTTC
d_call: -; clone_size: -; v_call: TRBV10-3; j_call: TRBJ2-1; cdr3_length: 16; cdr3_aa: CAIRDSGGGGHNEQFF; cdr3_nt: TGTGCCATCAGGGACAGTGGGGGTGGGGGACACAATGAGCAGTTCTTC
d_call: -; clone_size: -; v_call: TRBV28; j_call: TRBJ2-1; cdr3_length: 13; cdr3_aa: CASSDLQKGEQFF; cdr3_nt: TGTGCCAGCAGCGACCTCCAAAAGGGGGAGCAGTTCTTC
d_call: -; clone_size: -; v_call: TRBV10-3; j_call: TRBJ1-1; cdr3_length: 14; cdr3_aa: CAINSWAGNTEAFF; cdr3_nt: TGTGCCATCAACAGCTGGGCAGGGAACACTGAAGCTTTCTTT
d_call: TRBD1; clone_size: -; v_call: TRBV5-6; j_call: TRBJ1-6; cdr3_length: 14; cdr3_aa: CASSLPQGKSPLHF; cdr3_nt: TGTGCCAGCAGCTTGCCACAGGGGAAATCACCCCTCCACTTT
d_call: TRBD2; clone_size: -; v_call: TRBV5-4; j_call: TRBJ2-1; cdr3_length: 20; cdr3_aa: CASSLSPGTSGGSSYNEQFF; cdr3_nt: TGTGCCAGCAGCTTGAGCCCCGGGACTAGCGGGGGTAGCTCCTACAATGAGCAGTTCTTC
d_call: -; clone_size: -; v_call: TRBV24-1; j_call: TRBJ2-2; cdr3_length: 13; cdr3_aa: CATSEDGTGELFF; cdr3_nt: TGTGCCACCAGCGAGGACGGCACCGGGGAGCTGTTTTTT
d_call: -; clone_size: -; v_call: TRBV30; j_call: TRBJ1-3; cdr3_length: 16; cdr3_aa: CAWSILSGASGNTIYF; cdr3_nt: TGTGCCTGGAGCATATTATCGGGGGCTTCTGGAAACACCATATATTTT
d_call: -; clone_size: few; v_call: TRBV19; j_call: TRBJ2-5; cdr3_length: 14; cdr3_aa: CASRSGTQQETQYF; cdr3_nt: TGTGCCAGTAGATCCGGGACACAACAAGAGACCCAGTACTTC
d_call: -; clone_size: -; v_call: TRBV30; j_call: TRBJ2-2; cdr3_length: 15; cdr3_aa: CAWSSVVRNTGELFF; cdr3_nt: TGTGCCTGGAGCTCCGTGGTCCGGAACACCGGGGAGCTGTTTTTT
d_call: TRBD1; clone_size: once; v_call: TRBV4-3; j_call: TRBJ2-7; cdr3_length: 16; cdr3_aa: CASSLRRTGSSYEQYF; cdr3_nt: TGCGCCAGCAGCTTAAGGAGGACAGGTTCTTCCTACGAGCAGTACTTC
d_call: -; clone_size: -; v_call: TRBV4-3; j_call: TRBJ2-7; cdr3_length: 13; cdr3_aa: CASSPALAYEQYF; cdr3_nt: TGCGCCAGCAGCCCGGCTCTGGCCTACGAGCAGTACTTC
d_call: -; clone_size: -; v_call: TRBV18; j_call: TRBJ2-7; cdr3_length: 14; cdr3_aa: CASSPLGRTYEQYF; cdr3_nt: TGTGCCAGCTCACCTTTGGGGAGAACCTACGAGCAGTACTTC
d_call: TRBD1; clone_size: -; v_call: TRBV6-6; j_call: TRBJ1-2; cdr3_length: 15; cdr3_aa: CASSGQDRGQFGYTF; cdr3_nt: TGTGCCAGCAGTGGCCAGGACAGGGGGCAGTTTGGCTACACCTTC
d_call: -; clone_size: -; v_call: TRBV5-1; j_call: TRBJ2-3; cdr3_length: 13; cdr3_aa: CASSLPSTDTQYF; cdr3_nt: TGCGCCAGCAGCTTGCCCTCCACAGATACGCAGTATTTT
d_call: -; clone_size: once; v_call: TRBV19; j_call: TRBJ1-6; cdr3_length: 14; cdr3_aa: CASRPSSYNSPLHF; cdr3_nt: TGTGCCAGTAGACCTAGCTCCTATAATTCACCCCTCCACTTT
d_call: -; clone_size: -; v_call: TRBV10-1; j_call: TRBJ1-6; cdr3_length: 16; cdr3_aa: CASSITGIPENSPLHF; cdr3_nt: TGCGCCAGCAGTATTACAGGGATTCCGGAGAATTCACCCCTCCACTTT
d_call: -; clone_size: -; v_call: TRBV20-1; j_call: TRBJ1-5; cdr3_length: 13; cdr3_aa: CSASFSSNQPQHF; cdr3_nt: TGCAGTGCTAGTTTTTCCTCTAATCAGCCCCAGCATTTT
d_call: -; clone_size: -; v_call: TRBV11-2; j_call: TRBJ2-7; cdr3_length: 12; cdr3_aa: CASSLALKEQYF; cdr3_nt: TGTGCCAGCAGCTTAGCACTGAAAGAGCAGTACTTC
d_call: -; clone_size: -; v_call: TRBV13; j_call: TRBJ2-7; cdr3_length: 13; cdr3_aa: CASSLVGLNEQYF; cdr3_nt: TGTGCCAGCAGCTTAGTTGGACTGAACGAGCAGTACTTC
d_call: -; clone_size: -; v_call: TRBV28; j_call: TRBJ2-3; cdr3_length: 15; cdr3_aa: CASSAWGDPTDTQYF; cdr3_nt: TGTGCCAGCAGCGCCTGGGGGGACCCCACAGATACGCAGTATTTT
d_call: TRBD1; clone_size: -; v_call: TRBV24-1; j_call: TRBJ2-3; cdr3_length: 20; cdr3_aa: CATSDRLLLKTGPFTDTQYF; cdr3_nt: TGTGCCACCAGTGATCGACTCCTTTTGAAGACAGGGCCTTTTACAGATACGCAGTATTTT
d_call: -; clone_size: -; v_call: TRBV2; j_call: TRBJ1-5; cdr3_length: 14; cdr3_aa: CASQQGNSNQPQHF; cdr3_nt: TGTGCCAGTCAACAGGGTAATAGCAATCAGCCCCAGCATTTT
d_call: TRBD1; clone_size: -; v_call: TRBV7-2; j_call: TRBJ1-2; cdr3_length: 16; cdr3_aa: CASSPRGQRGIYGYTF; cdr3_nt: TGTGCCAGCAGCCCGAGGGGACAGCGGGGAATATATGGCTACACCTTC
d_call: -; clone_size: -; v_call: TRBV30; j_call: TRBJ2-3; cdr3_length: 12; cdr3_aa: CAWSVGADTQYF; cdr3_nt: TGTGCCTGGAGTGTAGGGGCAGATACGCAGTATTTT
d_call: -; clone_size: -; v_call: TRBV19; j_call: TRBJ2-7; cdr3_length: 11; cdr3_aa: CASSIEGEQYF; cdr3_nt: TGTGCCAGTAGTATCGAAGGGGAGCAGTACTTC
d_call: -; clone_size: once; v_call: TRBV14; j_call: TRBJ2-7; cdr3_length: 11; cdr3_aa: CASSQDYEQYF; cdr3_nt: TGTGCCAGCAGCCAAGACTACGAGCAGTACTTC
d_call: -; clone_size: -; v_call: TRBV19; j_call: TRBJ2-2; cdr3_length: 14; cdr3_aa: CASRERANTGELFF; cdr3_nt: TGTGCCAGTAGGGAAAGAGCGAACACCGGGGAGCTGTTTTTT
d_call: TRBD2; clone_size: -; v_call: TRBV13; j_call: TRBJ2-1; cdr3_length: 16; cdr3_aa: CASSLGRLAGINEQFF; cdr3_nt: TGTGCCAGCAGCTTAGGCCGCCTAGCGGGGATCAATGAGCAGTTCTTC
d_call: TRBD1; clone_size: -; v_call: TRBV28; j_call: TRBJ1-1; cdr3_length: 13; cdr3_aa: CASSLPGGMRAFF; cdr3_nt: TGTGCCAGCAGTTTACCAGGGGGTATGAGGGCTTTCTTT
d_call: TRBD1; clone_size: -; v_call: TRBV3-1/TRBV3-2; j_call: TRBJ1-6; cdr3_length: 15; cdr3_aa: CASSQGTDYNSPLHF; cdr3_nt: TGTGCCAGCAGCCAGGGGACAGACTATAATTCACCCCTCCACTTT
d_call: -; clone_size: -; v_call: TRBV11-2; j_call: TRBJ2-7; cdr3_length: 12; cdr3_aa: CASSLRPYEQYF; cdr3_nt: TGTGCCAGCAGCTTGCGTCCCTACGAGCAGTACTTC
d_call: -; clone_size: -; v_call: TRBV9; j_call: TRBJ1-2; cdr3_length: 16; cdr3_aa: CASSPILGGRTYGYTF; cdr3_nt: TGTGCCAGCAGCCCGATCTTAGGGGGGCGCACCTATGGCTACACCTTC
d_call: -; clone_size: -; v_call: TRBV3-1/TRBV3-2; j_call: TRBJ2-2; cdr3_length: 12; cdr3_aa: CASGKGAGELFF; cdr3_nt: TGTGCCAGCGGTAAGGGTGCCGGGGAGCTGTTTTTT
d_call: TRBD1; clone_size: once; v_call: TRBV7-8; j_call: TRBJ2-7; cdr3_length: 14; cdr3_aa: CASSLGTGKYEQYF; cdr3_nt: TGTGCCAGCAGCCTCGGGACAGGGAAGTACGAGCAGTACTTC
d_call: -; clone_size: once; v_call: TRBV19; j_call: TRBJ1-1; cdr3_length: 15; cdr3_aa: CASSIETVGDTEAFF; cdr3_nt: TGTGCCAGTAGTATAGAGACCGTGGGGGACACTGAAGCTTTCTTT